The rows below give T cell receptor beta chains drawn from one sample of a study of T cell responses to AZD1222 COVID-19 vaccine. Produced via immunoSEQ multiplex PCR; TCRdb's table is partial and in-frame only. The table has about 150,000 clones, 90% seen once. Sequenced here: peripheral blood, sampled 28 days after the second AZD1222 dose. The receptors derive from an adult who received the AZD1222 COVID-19 vaccine. The CDR3 runs from the conserved cysteine through the conserved F or W. Fields, in order: D gene, V gene, J gene, clone size, CDR3 protein, CDR3 DNA. D genes are given only for firm matches. Not all rows give a size; the values are once, few, many and, for expanded clones, a class.

d_call: NA
v_call: TRBV15
j_call: TRBJ1-1
clone_size: NA
cdr3_aa: CATSRLGVRNTEAFF
cdr3_nt: TGTGCCACCAGCAGGCTAGGGGTTAGAAACACTGAAGCTTTCTTT

d_call: NA
v_call: TRBV21-1
j_call: TRBJ1-1
clone_size: NA
cdr3_aa: CASSKVLTDEAFF
cdr3_nt: TGTGCCAGCAGCAAAGTCCTGACCGATGAAGCTTTCTTT

d_call: NA
v_call: TRBV5-5
j_call: TRBJ1-5
clone_size: once
cdr3_aa: CASSLTGSEGRPQHF
cdr3_nt: TGTGCCAGCAGCTTAACAGGGTCTGAGGGCCGGCCCCAGCATTTT

d_call: TRBD1
v_call: TRBV5-5
j_call: TRBJ2-1
clone_size: NA
cdr3_aa: CASSSGTGFNEQFF
cdr3_nt: TGTGCCAGCAGCTCCGGGACAGGCTTCAATGAGCAGTTCTTC

d_call: TRBD1
v_call: TRBV27
j_call: TRBJ2-7
clone_size: NA
cdr3_aa: CASSLTGDYEQYF
cdr3_nt: TGTGCCAGCAGTCTTACAGGGGACTACGAGCAGTACTTC

d_call: NA
v_call: TRBV30
j_call: TRBJ1-4
clone_size: NA
cdr3_aa: CAWSEGREKLFF
cdr3_nt: TGTGCCTGGAGTGAGGGCAGGGAAAAACTGTTTTTT

d_call: NA
v_call: TRBV18
j_call: TRBJ1-1
clone_size: NA
cdr3_aa: CASSPGEFGTEAFF
cdr3_nt: TGTGCCAGCTCACCGGGGGAGTTCGGCACTGAAGCTTTCTTT

d_call: NA
v_call: TRBV7-9
j_call: TRBJ1-1
clone_size: NA
cdr3_aa: CASSLGHYNTEAFF
cdr3_nt: TGTGCCAGCAGCTTAGGGCACTATAACACTGAAGCTTTCTTT

d_call: NA
v_call: TRBV12-3/TRBV12-4
j_call: TRBJ2-7
clone_size: NA
cdr3_aa: CASARGAEQYF
cdr3_nt: TGTGCCAGCGCCAGAGGCGCAGAGCAGTACTTC

d_call: NA
v_call: TRBV19
j_call: TRBJ1-5
clone_size: NA
cdr3_aa: CASSIVPDGSNQPQHF
cdr3_nt: TGTGCCAGTAGTATAGTTCCCGACGGTAGCAATCAGCCCCAGCATTTT

d_call: NA
v_call: TRBV10-2
j_call: TRBJ1-1
clone_size: NA
cdr3_aa: CASSGGRRNTEAFF
cdr3_nt: TGCGCCAGCAGTGGAGGACGGCGTAACACTGAAGCTTTCTTT

d_call: NA
v_call: TRBV6-4
j_call: TRBJ2-1
clone_size: NA
cdr3_aa: CAITPQGEDPYNEQFF
cdr3_nt: TGTGCCATCACCCCCCAGGGGGAGGACCCCTACAATGAGCAGTTCTTC

d_call: NA
v_call: TRBV30
j_call: TRBJ2-1
clone_size: NA
cdr3_aa: CAWRKAGMGEQFF
cdr3_nt: TGTGCCTGGAGGAAGGCGGGAATGGGTGAGCAGTTCTTC

d_call: NA
v_call: TRBV6-5
j_call: TRBJ1-1
clone_size: NA
cdr3_aa: CASSFNRATEAFF
cdr3_nt: TGTGCCAGCAGTTTCAACAGGGCCACTGAAGCTTTCTTT

d_call: NA
v_call: TRBV6-2/TRBV6-3
j_call: TRBJ2-7
clone_size: NA
cdr3_aa: CASSTLNIPYEQYF
cdr3_nt: TGTGCCAGCAGTACACTCAATATCCCCTACGAGCAGTACTTC

d_call: NA
v_call: TRBV18
j_call: TRBJ1-5
clone_size: NA
cdr3_aa: CASSPPGRNSNQPQHF
cdr3_nt: TGTGCCAGCTCACCACCGGGCAGGAATAGCAATCAGCCCCAGCATTTT

d_call: NA
v_call: TRBV27
j_call: TRBJ2-7
clone_size: NA
cdr3_aa: CASKEFGQSYEQYF
cdr3_nt: TGTGCCAGTAAGGAGTTTGGACAGTCCTACGAGCAGTACTTC

d_call: TRBD2
v_call: TRBV27
j_call: TRBJ2-5
clone_size: NA
cdr3_aa: CASSLSRAGGPETQYF
cdr3_nt: TGTGCCAGCAGTTTAAGTCGAGCGGGGGGGCCAGAGACCCAGTACTTC

d_call: NA
v_call: TRBV14
j_call: TRBJ1-2
clone_size: NA
cdr3_aa: CASSHLPSSNYGYTF
cdr3_nt: TGTGCCAGCAGCCACCTACCTTCTTCTAACTATGGCTACACCTTC

d_call: NA
v_call: TRBV6-2/TRBV6-3
j_call: TRBJ2-1
clone_size: NA
cdr3_aa: CASSKSLIEQFF
cdr3_nt: TGTGCCAGCAGCAAAAGTCTTATTGAGCAGTTCTTC

d_call: TRBD2
v_call: TRBV11-2
j_call: TRBJ2-1
clone_size: once
cdr3_aa: CASSLAQRGGYNEQFF
cdr3_nt: TGTGCCAGCAGCTTAGCCCAGCGGGGGGGTTACAATGAGCAGTTCTTC

d_call: NA
v_call: TRBV30
j_call: TRBJ1-4
clone_size: NA
cdr3_aa: CAWSFGLNNEKLFF
cdr3_nt: TGTGCCTGGAGCTTTGGACTGAATAATGAAAAACTGTTTTTT

d_call: TRBD2
v_call: TRBV7-9
j_call: TRBJ2-1
clone_size: NA
cdr3_aa: CASRPGVAGEQFF
cdr3_nt: TGTGCCAGCAGACCCGGGGTAGCGGGTGAGCAGTTCTTC

d_call: TRBD2
v_call: TRBV18
j_call: TRBJ2-7
clone_size: NA
cdr3_aa: CASSPSGTIAHEQYF
cdr3_nt: TGTGCCAGCTCACCTTCCGGGACTATCGCCCACGAGCAGTACTTC

d_call: TRBD2
v_call: TRBV2
j_call: TRBJ2-1
clone_size: NA
cdr3_aa: CASSEEELGGAYNEQFF
cdr3_nt: TGTGCCAGCAGTGAGGAGGAACTGGGGGGGGCCTACAATGAGCAGTTCTTC

d_call: NA
v_call: TRBV7-9
j_call: TRBJ2-5
clone_size: NA
cdr3_aa: CASSFHKMTRQETQYF
cdr3_nt: TGTGCCAGCAGCTTCCACAAAATGACAAGGCAAGAGACCCAGTACTTC

d_call: NA
v_call: TRBV7-2
j_call: TRBJ2-1
clone_size: NA
cdr3_aa: CASSAGTEEQFF
cdr3_nt: TGTGCCAGCAGCGCAGGGACGGAGGAGCAGTTCTTC

d_call: TRBD1
v_call: TRBV7-2
j_call: TRBJ1-2
clone_size: NA
cdr3_aa: CASSSRQGPNGYTF
cdr3_nt: TGTGCCAGCAGCTCCAGACAGGGGCCTAATGGCTACACCTTC

d_call: NA
v_call: TRBV5-1
j_call: TRBJ1-6
clone_size: NA
cdr3_aa: CASSLIPGASPNSPLHF
cdr3_nt: TGCGCCAGCAGCTTGATTCCGGGGGCGAGCCCCAATTCACCCCTCCACTTT

d_call: TRBD2
v_call: TRBV10-3
j_call: TRBJ2-7
clone_size: NA
cdr3_aa: CAINFGGRNYEQYF
cdr3_nt: TGTGCCATCAATTTTGGCGGGAGGAACTACGAGCAGTACTTC

d_call: TRBD1
v_call: TRBV11-2
j_call: TRBJ2-1
clone_size: NA
cdr3_aa: CASSAGQGPYNEQFF
cdr3_nt: TGTGCCAGCAGCGCGGGACAGGGGCCCTACAATGAGCAGTTCTTC

d_call: NA
v_call: TRBV4-2
j_call: TRBJ1-5
clone_size: once
cdr3_aa: CASRGSGDYQPQHF
cdr3_nt: TGTGCCAGCAGAGGTTCAGGGGATTATCAGCCCCAGCATTTT

d_call: NA
v_call: TRBV19
j_call: TRBJ1-1
clone_size: NA
cdr3_aa: CASSPQYGEIWDGRNTEAFF
cdr3_nt: TGTGCCAGTAGTCCCCAGTACGGTGAGATATGGGACGGTAGGAACACTGAAGCTTTCTTT

d_call: NA
v_call: TRBV29-1
j_call: TRBJ2-3
clone_size: NA
cdr3_aa: CSVALTGRTDTQYF
cdr3_nt: TGCAGCGTTGCTCTAACGGGACGTACAGATACGCAGTATTTT

d_call: NA
v_call: TRBV11-2
j_call: TRBJ1-6
clone_size: NA
cdr3_aa: CASSRSGVSPLHF
cdr3_nt: TGTGCCAGCAGCCGCAGCGGGGTATCACCCCTCCACTTT

d_call: NA
v_call: TRBV27
j_call: TRBJ1-5
clone_size: NA
cdr3_aa: CASIGTAGGQPQHF
cdr3_nt: TGTGCCAGCATTGGGACGGCCGGGGGTCAGCCCCAGCATTTT

d_call: TRBD1
v_call: TRBV5-1
j_call: TRBJ2-5
clone_size: NA
cdr3_aa: CASTPRHRGQGGETQYF
cdr3_nt: TGCGCCAGCACTCCCCGACACAGGGGGCAAGGGGGAGAGACCCAGTACTTC

d_call: NA
v_call: TRBV9
j_call: TRBJ1-4
clone_size: NA
cdr3_aa: CASSSTATNEKLFF
cdr3_nt: TGTGCCAGCAGCAGTACGGCAACTAATGAAAAACTGTTTTTT

d_call: NA
v_call: TRBV5-8
j_call: TRBJ1-6
clone_size: NA
cdr3_aa: CASSLGDNSPLHF
cdr3_nt: TGTGCCAGCAGCTTGGGGGATAATTCACCCCTCCACTTT

d_call: TRBD2
v_call: TRBV7-9
j_call: TRBJ2-7
clone_size: NA
cdr3_aa: CASSASWTSGTKKSYEQYF
cdr3_nt: TGTGCCAGCAGCGCTTCGTGGACTAGCGGGACGAAGAAATCCTACGAGCAGTACTTC

d_call: NA
v_call: TRBV5-1
j_call: TRBJ2-7
clone_size: once
cdr3_aa: CASSPGTGPLEQYF
cdr3_nt: TGCGCCAGCAGCCCCGGGACGGGACCTTTGGAGCAGTACTTC

d_call: NA
v_call: TRBV28
j_call: TRBJ2-7
clone_size: NA
cdr3_aa: CASFGGELYEQYF
cdr3_nt: TGTGCCAGCTTCGGAGGGGAGCTTTACGAGCAGTACTTC

d_call: NA
v_call: TRBV7-8
j_call: TRBJ2-2
clone_size: NA
cdr3_aa: CASSFGRDTGELFF
cdr3_nt: TGTGCCAGCAGCTTCGGGCGTGACACCGGGGAGCTGTTTTTT

d_call: NA
v_call: TRBV5-4
j_call: TRBJ1-1
clone_size: NA
cdr3_aa: CASSSEGDIRMNTEAFF
cdr3_nt: TGTGCCAGCAGCTCGGAAGGGGACATCCGCATGAACACTGAAGCTTTCTTT

d_call: NA
v_call: TRBV7-9
j_call: TRBJ1-1
clone_size: NA
cdr3_aa: CATSGSVLNTEAFF
cdr3_nt: TGTGCCACCAGCGGGTCGGTCCTGAACACTGAAGCTTTCTTT